One sample yielded the 20 T cell receptor beta chains listed below, sequenced in a study of OX40 agonist ivuxolimab in advanced cancers. The table came from immunoSEQ multiplex PCR; TCRdb's copy has only in-frame clones and leaves some out. The profile shows tens of thousands of clones, 84% of them singletons. Sequences were derived from CD4+ or CD8+ T cells sorted from blood, sampled in a trial of the OX40 agonist ivuxolimab. Receptors originate from an adult with an advanced solid tumor such as melanoma, head and neck, liver or kidney cancer.

The V call is TRBV19, the J call TRBJ1-1; 8 bases map to TRBD1. After removal of 4 bases from V and 4 bases from J, the junction contained 11 bases not matched to a gene. The CDR3 runs to 16 residues. Germline CDR1 LNHDA, CDR2 SQIVND (reference sequence). The CDR3 loop reads CASSTPGQGLGTEAFF. The CDR3 DNA reads as TGTGCCAGTAGTACCCCAGGACAGGGTTTAGGCACTGAAGCTTTCTTT.

J is TRBJ2-1 and V is TRBV10-1; D is unresolved. This CDR3 comprises 11 residues. Germline values: CDR1 WNHNN, CDR2 SYGVQD (reference sequence). Deletions cut 6 bases from V and 8 bases from J, with 8 bases between. CDR3 in amino acids: CASRNPDEQFF. CDR3 DNA sequence: TGCGCCAGCAGAAACCCCGATGAGCAGTTCTTC.

This chain uses TRBV29-1 with TRBJ2-3; D tentatively reads TRBD1 or TRBD2 (5 bases each). Germline V gives CDR1 SQVTM, CDR2 ANQGSEA. V gave up 2 bases and J gave up 1 base, with 13 bases separating them. The CDR3 has 15 residues. The CDR3 nucleotides read TGCAGCGTTGAACATACCGGGACGGGCACAGATACGCAGTATTTT. It codes for CSVEHTGTGTDTQYF.

The V call is TRBV5-6, the J call TRBJ2-7; 8 bases are a match to TRBD1. V lost 3 bases to trimming and J lost 2 bases; unmatched junction nucleotides: 1. The CDR3 extends over 13 amino acids. The germline V gene encodes CDR1 SGHDT and CDR2 YYEEEE. CDR3 DNA: TGTGCCAGCAGCTCGGACAGGGCCTACGAGCAGTACTTC. It specifies CASSSDRAYEQYF.

The genes are TRBV5-1 and TRBJ2-1, with TRBD2 identical over 10 bases. CDR1 is SGHRS and CDR2 is YFSETQ in the germline V gene. V shed 9 bases and J 8 bases; nucleotides not matched to a gene: 17. The CDR3 consists of 16 residues. The CDR3 sequence is CATSLAGEIYNHEQFF. The CDR3 DNA reads TGCGCCACCTCGCTAGCGGGAGAGATATACAACCATGAGCAGTTCTTC.

The genes are TRBV7-9 and TRBJ2-2, with 9 positions matching TRBD1. The V gene end was trimmed by 2 bases and the J gene end by 7 bases; junction bases not matched to a gene: 5. Germline CDR1 reads SEHNR; CDR2 reads FQNEAQ (reference sequence). The CDR3 has 15 residues. In nucleotides, the CDR3 is TGTGCCAGCAGCTTAACAGGGGGCGCGGGCGGGGAGCTGTTTTTT. Residues: CASSLTGGAGGELFF.

The chain joins TRBV5-4 to TRBJ2-3; D possibly corresponds to TRBD1 (6 bases). V was pared by 3 bases and J by 6 bases, with 14 bases between. The CDR3 length is 14 residues. CDR1 SGHNT and CDR2 YYREEE come from the germline V gene (reference sequence). The CDR3 coding sequence is TGTGCCAGCAGCTCGGACAGTTTGGTGGATACGCAGTATTTT. Its translation: CASSSDSLVDTQYF.

The V call is TRBV7-6, the J call TRBJ1-2; D not resolved. CDR1 and CDR2 (germline): SGHVS, FNYEAQ. V gave up 0 bases and J gave up 6 bases, with 14 bases separating them. This CDR3 has 15 amino acids. CDR3 sequence (DNA): TGTGCCAGCAGCTTAGCGTACGGGGAATCCCATGGCTACACCTTC. Translation gives CASSLAYGESHGYTF.

This chain uses TRBV5-1 with TRBJ1-1, with 10 nucleotides matching TRBD1. CDR1 SGHRS and CDR2 YFSETQ come from the germline V gene. V dropped 2 bases and J dropped 3; count of bases not matched to a gene: 10. This CDR3 region has 17 residues. As DNA, the CDR3 is TGCGCCAGCAGCTTAAGGGGGACAGGGGAGAGGGACACTGAAGCTTTCTTT. Translating gives CASSLRGTGERDTEAFF.

There are a few counts of this clone. This chain links TRBV19 with TRBJ1-1; D not certain. CDR3 length equals 17 residues. Germline V gives CDR1 LNHDA, CDR2 SQIVND (reference sequence). Trimming removed 3 bases from V and 0 bases from J, with 17 bases in between. Written as DNA, the CDR3 is TGTGCCAGTAGTATTAGTTTGGGTAGCCGAATGAACACTGAAGCTTTCTTT. Protein sequence: CASSISLGSRMNTEAFF.

This chain links TRBV28 with TRBJ1-2, with 11 bases aligning to TRBD1. The trim removed 4 bases at V and 1 base at J, leaving 5 bases unmatched. This CDR3 spans 16 amino acids. Germline CDR1 and CDR2: MDHEN and SYDVKM. For the CDR3, the DNA is TGTGCCAGCAGTTCCGGGACAGGGGGAGATAACTATGGCTACACCTTC. Amino acids: CASSSGTGGDNYGYTF.

The J gene is TRBJ1-1, the V gene TRBV28, with D tentatively TRBD1 (6 bases). The CDR3 length is 15 residues. The germline CDR1 and CDR2 sequences are MDHEN and SYDVKM. V dropped 4 bases and J dropped 1 base, with 13 bases sitting between them. CDR3 nucleotides: TGTGCCAGCAGTTCCTACAGGGCTGGGAACACTGAAGCTTTCTTT. Residues: CASSSYRAGNTEAFF.

This chain uses TRBV21-1 with TRBJ2-5; the table's TRBD2 call for D was not verified on the DNA. TRBV21-1 is assigned pseudogene status. The CDR3 loop spans 13 amino acids. Here the CDR3 reads CASSKGRLAGQYF. CDR3 nucleotide sequence: TGTGCCAGCAGCAAAGGTCGGCTAGCTGGCCAGTACTTC.

The chain is built from TRBV7-2 and TRBJ1-2; D remains unclear. Trimming shortened V by 0 bases and J by 2 bases, and 7 bases separated the two germline ends. Germline V gene sequence: CDR1 SGHTA, CDR2 FQGNSA. This CDR3 contains 14 residues. The CDR3 bases are TGTGCCAGCAGCTTAGCCAGTAGAAACTATGGCTACACCTTC. This gives the protein CASSLASRNYGYTF.

This chain joins TRBV7-9 and TRBJ2-7; tentatively, D is TRBD1 (7 bases). CDR1 is SEHNR and CDR2 is FQNEAQ in the germline V gene (reference sequence). The germline V and J ends were trimmed by 5 bases and 4 bases, with 12 bases remaining between them. There are 13 residues in the CDR3. This CDR3 reads CASSRQGGYEQYF. The CDR3 DNA reads as TGTGCCAGCAGCCGTCAGGGGGGATACGAGCAGTACTTC.

The gene calls are TRBV12-2 and TRBJ2-1; the table gives TRBD2 as D, unverified against the DNA. TRBV12-2 is labeled a pseudogene. This CDR3 comprises 18 residues. The CDR3 coding sequence is TGTGCAAGTCGCTTAGGCGCGGGTGGAGACACCAATTTTCATGAGCAGTTCTTC. Its protein product is CASRLGAGGDTNFHEQFF.

This chain uses TRBV28 with TRBJ2-5, with D unclear. The CDR3 runs 15 residues. The V end lost 2 bases, the J end lost 5 bases, and 15 bases lay between the germline ends. Germline-derived CDR1 and CDR2 are MDHEN and SYDVKM. CDR3 residues: CASSLTGEVGETQYF. The CDR3 nucleotides read TGTGCCAGCAGTTTAACTGGGGAAGTAGGGGAGACCCAGTACTTC. The whole variable domain, remainder taken from reference TRBV28 and TRBJ2-5, is DVKVTQSSRYLVKRTGEKVFLECVQDMDHENMFWYRQDPGLGLRLIYFSYDVKMKEKGDIPEGYSVSREKKERFSLILESASTNQTSMYLCASSLTGEVGETQYFGPGTRLLVL.

The chain carries TRBV2 and TRBJ1-3; tentative D call: TRBD1 (5 bases). Trimming took off 6 bases at V and 0 bases at J, with 9 bases between the two ends. This CDR3 is built from 14 residues. The germline V gene encodes CDR1 SNHLY and CDR2 FYNNEI. In DNA, the CDR3 is TGTGCCAGCAGCTACAGGATCTCTGGAAACACCATATATTTT. It yields the protein CASSYRISGNTIYF.

The chain links TRBV29-1 to TRBJ2-1; 12 bases are shared with TRBD1. Trimming took 5 bases from V and 7 from J; bases not matched to a gene: 9. The CDR3 is 15 amino acids. Germline V CDR1 and CDR2: SQVTM, ANQGSEA. Here the CDR3 reads CSVYAGDRGRNEQFF. Here the CDR3 DNA reads TGCAGCGTTTATGCAGGGGACAGGGGGCGGAATGAGCAGTTCTTC.

A few counts support this clone. V usage is TRBV9 and J usage is TRBJ2-3, with D unclear. V lost 2 bases and J lost 8, with 12 bases in between. The germline gives CDR1 SGDLS, CDR2 YYNGEE. CDR3 length: 13 amino acids. CDR3 coding DNA: TGTGCCAGCAGCGTGGGGAACTTGGGTACGCAGTATTTT. This codes for CASSVGNLGTQYF.